This T cell receptor beta chain was identified during a study of blood T cell repertoires in COVID-19. Study details: Whether acute or convalescent, the COVID-19 samples came from the United States, Italy and Spain.

The authors' processing: Reference gene primer amplification gave nucleated cell count estimates. Sequencing was performed with immunoSEQ multiplex PCR; in TCRdb, only in-frame clones are kept and a portion is missing. For V, J and clone size, that table is used; D and trimming come from the DNA. The profile shows 150,000 or so clones, less than 85% of them singletons. This clone has just one count. Germline V gene sequence: CDR1 SGHTA, CDR2 FQGNSA. The CDR3 runs 13 residues. Trimming cost V 1 base and J 11 bases; bases outside gene matches: 5. The TCR was taken from a man in his fifties or sixties who had recovered from COVID-19. The genes are TRBV7-2 and TRBJ1-1; 9 nucleotides align to TRBD1. The sample was PBMCs or T cells enriched from blood (not recorded which). CDR3 amino acids: CASSLDRGPGAFF. CDR3 nucleotides: TGTGCCAGCAGCTTAGACAGGGGGCCGGGGGCTTTCTTT.